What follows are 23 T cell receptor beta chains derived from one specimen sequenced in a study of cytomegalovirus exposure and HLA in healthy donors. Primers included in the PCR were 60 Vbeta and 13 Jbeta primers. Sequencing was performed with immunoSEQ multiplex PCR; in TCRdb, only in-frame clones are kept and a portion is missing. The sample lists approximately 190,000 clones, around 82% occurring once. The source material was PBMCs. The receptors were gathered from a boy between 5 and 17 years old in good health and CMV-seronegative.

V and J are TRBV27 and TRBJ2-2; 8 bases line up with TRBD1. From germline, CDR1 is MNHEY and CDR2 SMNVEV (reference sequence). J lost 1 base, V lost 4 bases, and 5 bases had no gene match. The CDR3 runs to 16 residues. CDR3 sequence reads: CASSSTGTGNTGELFF. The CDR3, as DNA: TGTGCCAGCAGTTCCACCGGGACAGGGAACACCGGGGAGCTGTTTTTT.

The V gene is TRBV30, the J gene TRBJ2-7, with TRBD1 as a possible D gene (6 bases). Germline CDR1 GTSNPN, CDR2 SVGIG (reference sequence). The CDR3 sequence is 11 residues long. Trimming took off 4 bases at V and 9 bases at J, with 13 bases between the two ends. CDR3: CAWNTGRGQYF. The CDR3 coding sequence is TGTGCCTGGAACACAGGGCGAGGGCAGTACTTC.

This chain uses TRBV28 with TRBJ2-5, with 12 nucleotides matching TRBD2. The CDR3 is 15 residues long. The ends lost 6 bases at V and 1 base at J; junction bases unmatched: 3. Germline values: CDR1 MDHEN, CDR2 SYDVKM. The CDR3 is CASRSSGRGQETQYF. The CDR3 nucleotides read TGTGCCAGCAGGTCTAGCGGGAGGGGCCAAGAGACCCAGTACTTC.

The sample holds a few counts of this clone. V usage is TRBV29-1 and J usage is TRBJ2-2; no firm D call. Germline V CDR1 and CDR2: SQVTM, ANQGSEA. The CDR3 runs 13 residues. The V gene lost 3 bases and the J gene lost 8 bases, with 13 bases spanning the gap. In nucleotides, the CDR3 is TGCAGCGTTGAGGGCCTCTCAGAAGGGGAGCTGTTTTTT. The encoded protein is CSVEGLSEGELFF.

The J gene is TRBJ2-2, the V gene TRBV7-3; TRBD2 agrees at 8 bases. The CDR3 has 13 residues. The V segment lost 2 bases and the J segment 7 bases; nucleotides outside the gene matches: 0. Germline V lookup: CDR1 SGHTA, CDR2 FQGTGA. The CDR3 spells CASSLGTSGELFF. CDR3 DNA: TGTGCCAGCAGCTTAGGGACTAGCGGGGAGCTGTTTTTT.

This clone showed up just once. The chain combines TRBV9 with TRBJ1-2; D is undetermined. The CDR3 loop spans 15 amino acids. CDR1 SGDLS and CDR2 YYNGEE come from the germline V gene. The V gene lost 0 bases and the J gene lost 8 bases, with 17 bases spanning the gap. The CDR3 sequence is CASSVESLGAEGYTF. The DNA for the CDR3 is TGTGCCAGCAGCGTAGAATCGCTGGGTGCGGAAGGCTACACCTTC.

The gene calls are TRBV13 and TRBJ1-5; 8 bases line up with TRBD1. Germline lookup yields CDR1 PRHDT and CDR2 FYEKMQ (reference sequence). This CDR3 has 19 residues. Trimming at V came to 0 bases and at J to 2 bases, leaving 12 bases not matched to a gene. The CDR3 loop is CASSLGRAKTGAGNQPQHF. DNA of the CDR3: TGTGCCAGCAGCTTAGGGAGGGCGAAGACAGGGGCTGGCAATCAGCCCCAGCATTTT.

In DNA form, the CDR3 reads TGTGCCAGCAGGGTTGGGACAGGGACGGGAGAGCAGTACTTC. Amino acid sequence: CASRVGTGTGEQYF. This rearrangement joins TRBV2 to TRBJ2-7; TRBD1 agrees at 9 bases. The germline V gene has CDR1 SNHLY and CDR2 FYNNEI. This CDR3 region has 14 residues. With 6 bases clipped from V and 7 bases from J, the junction kept 10 bases outside the gene matches.

CDR3 amino acids: CASTRGERMNTEAFF. DNA of the CDR3: TGTGCCAGTACCCGCGGGGAGCGGATGAACACTGAAGCTTTCTTT. The J gene is TRBJ1-1, the V gene TRBV19; no reliable D call. V was cut by 7 bases and J by 0 bases, with 15 bases left in between. The CDR3 is 15 amino acids. The germline V gene has CDR1 LNHDA and CDR2 SQIVND (reference sequence).

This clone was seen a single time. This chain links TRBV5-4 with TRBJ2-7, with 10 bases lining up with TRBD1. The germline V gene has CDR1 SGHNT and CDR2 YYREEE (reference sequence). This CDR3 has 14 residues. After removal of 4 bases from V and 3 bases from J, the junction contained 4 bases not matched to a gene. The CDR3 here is CASSPWDRGYEQYF. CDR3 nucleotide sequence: TGTGCCAGCAGCCCGTGGGACAGGGGCTACGAGCAGTACTTC.

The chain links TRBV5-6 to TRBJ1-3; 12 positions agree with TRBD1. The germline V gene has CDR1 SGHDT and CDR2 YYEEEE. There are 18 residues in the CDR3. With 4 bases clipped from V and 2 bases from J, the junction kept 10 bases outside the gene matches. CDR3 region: CASSGLGTGGATGNTIYF. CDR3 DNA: TGTGCCAGCAGCGGCCTAGGGACAGGGGGCGCAACTGGAAACACCATATATTTT. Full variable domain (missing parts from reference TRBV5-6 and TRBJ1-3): DAGVTQSPTHLIKTRGQQVTLRCSPKSGHDTVSWYQQALGQGPQFIFQYYEEEERQRGNFPDRFSGHQFPNYSSELNVNALLLGDSALYLCASSGLGTGGATGNTIYFGEGSWLTVV.

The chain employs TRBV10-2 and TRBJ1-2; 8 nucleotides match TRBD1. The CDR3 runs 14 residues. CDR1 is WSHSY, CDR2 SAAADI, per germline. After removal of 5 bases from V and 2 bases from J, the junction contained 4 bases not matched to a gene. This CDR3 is CASSKTGGNYGYTF. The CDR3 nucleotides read TGCGCCAGCAGTAAAACAGGGGGGAACTATGGCTACACCTTC.

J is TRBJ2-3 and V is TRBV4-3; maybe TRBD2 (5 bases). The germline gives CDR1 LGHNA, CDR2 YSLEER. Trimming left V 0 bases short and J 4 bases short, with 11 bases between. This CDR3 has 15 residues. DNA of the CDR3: TGCGCCAGCAGCCAAGATATGCTAGCCCCAGATACGCAGTATTTT. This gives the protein CASSQDMLAPDTQYF.

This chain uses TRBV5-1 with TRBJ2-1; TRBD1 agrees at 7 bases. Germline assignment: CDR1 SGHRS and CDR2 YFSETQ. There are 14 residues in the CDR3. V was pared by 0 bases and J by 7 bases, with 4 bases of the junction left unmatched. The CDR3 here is CASSLGLRGNEQFF. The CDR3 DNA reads TGCGCCAGCAGCTTGGGTCTCAGGGGGAATGAGCAGTTCTTC. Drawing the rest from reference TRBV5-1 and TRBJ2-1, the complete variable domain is KAGVTQTPRYLIKTRGQQVTLSCSPISGHRSVSWYQQTPGQGLQFLFEYFSETQRNKGNFPGRFSGRQFSNSRSEMNVSTLELGDSALYLCASSLGLRGNEQFFGPGTRLTVL.

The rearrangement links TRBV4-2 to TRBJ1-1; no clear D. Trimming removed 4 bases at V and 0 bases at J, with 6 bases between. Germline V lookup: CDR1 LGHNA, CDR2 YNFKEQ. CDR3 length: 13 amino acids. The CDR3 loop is CASSPTVNTEAFF. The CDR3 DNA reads TGTGCCAGCAGCCCCACAGTGAACACTGAAGCTTTCTTT.

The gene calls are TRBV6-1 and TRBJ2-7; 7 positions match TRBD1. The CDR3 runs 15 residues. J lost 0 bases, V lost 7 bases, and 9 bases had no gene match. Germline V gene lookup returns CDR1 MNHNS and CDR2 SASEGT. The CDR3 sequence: CASNRLRDSSYEQYF. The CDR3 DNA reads TGTGCCAGCAACCGACTCCGGGACAGCTCCTACGAGCAGTACTTC.

CDR3 residues: CASSPLAGYEKLFF. CDR3 coding DNA: TGTGCCAGCAGTCCACTAGCGGGTTATGAAAAACTGTTTTTT. This rearrangement joins TRBV11-2 to TRBJ1-4; D uncertain. Germline V gives CDR1 SGHAT, CDR2 FQNNGV. The length of the CDR3 is 14 residues. V lost 6 bases and J lost 6, with 14 bases in between.

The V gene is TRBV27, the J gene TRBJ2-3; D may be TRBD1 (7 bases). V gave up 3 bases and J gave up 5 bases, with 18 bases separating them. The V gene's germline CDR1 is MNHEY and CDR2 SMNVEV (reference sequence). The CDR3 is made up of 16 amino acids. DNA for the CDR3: TGTGCCAGCAGTTTCAGGGGGGACGGCGTGAAAGATACGCAGTATTTT. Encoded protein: CASSFRGDGVKDTQYF.

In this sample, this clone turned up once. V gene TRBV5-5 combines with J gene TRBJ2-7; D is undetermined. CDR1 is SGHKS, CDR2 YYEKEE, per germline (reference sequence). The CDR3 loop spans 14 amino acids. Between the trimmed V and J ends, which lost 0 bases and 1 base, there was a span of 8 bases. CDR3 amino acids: CASSLVAFSYEQYF. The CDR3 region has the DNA TGTGCCAGCAGCTTGGTCGCGTTTTCCTACGAGCAGTACTTC.

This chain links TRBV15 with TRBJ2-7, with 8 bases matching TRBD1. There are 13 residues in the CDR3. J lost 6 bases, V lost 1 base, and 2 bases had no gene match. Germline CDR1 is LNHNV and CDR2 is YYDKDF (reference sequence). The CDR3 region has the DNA TGTGCCACCAGCAGAGTAACAGGGGGCGAGCAGTACTTC. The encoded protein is CATSRVTGGEQYF.

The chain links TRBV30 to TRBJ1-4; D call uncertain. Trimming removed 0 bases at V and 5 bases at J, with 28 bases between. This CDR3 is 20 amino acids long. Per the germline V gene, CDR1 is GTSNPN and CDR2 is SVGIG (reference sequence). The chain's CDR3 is CAWSVVLPRTARGWNEKLFF. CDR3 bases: TGTGCCTGGAGTGTAGTCCTCCCCAGGACGGCGCGGGGATGGAATGAAAAACTGTTTTTT.

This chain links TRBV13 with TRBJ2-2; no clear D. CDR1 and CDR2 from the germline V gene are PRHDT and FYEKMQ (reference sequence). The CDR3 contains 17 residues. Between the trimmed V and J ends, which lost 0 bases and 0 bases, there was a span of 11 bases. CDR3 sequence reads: CASSLGNIHANTGELFF. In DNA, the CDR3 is TGTGCCAGCAGCTTAGGGAATATACACGCGAACACCGGGGAGCTGTTTTTT.

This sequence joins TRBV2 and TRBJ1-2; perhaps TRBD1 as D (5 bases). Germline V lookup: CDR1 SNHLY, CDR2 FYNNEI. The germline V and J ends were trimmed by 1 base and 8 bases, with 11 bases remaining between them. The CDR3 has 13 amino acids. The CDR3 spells CASSEVRVEGYTF. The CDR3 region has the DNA TGTGCCAGCAGTGAAGTCAGGGTCGAGGGCTACACCTTC.